This T cell receptor (beta chain) was observed in a study of blood T cell repertoires in COVID-19. Study overall: Material from acute and convalescent COVID-19 was sourced from the United States, Italy and Spain.

In the source study's methods: Amplification of reference gene primers was used by the study to estimate nucleated cell counts. The protocol was immunoSEQ multiplex PCR, while the TCRdb copy is restricted to in-frame clones and leaves out a portion. That table gives V, J and clone size, and the DNA gave D and trimming. This sample has about 200,000 clones, with around 85% found just once. In germline, CDR1 is SNHLY, CDR2 FYNNEI. V lost 6 bases and J lost 5, with 23 bases in between. The CDR3 has 16 residues. Assignment of participants to cohorts was predicated upon participant-reported clinical history.

The receptor comes from a woman aged 40 to 49 with acute COVID-19. What was sequenced was PBMCs or T cells enriched from blood (not recorded which). The chain recombines TRBV2 with TRBJ2-7, with D possibly TRBD1 on 6 matching bases. CDR3 sequence reads: CASRDAAGASRDEQYF. The CDR3 DNA sequence: TGTGCCAGCAGGGACGCTGCAGGGGCGTCCCGGGACGAGCAGTACTTC.